Reported below is one TCR beta chain. While infection was still active, Seattle patients were enrolled and then followed longitudinally. This specimen belongs to a study of blood T cell repertoires in COVID-19. The wider study: Both acute and convalescent COVID-19 samples were obtained from the United States, Italy and Spain.

Data came from immunoSEQ multiplex PCR; TCRdb stores just in-frame clones and leaves some out. The data contain roughly 230,000 clones, 70% to 90% of them seen just once; the ten biggest clones take up 4.5% to 6%. The CDR3 sequence is 14 residues long. V shed 7 bases and J shed 1 base, with 13 bases lying between them. Looked up from germline, CDR1 is MNHEY and CDR2 is SVGAGI. This TCR was sampled from a man between 50 and 59 years old with COVID-19, enrolled during active disease. Sequences were obtained from peripheral blood. The chain recombines TRBV6-5 with TRBJ1-1, with D perhaps TRBD1 (6 bases). The chain's CDR3 is CASMKPTGNTEAFF. The CDR3 DNA sequence: TGTGCCAGCATGAAACCGACAGGGAACACTGAAGCTTTCTTT.